This TCR beta chain was sequenced during a study of T-cell reconstitution after alpha-beta-depleted transplantation in children. With V trimmed by 6 bases and J by 2 bases, 4 bases remained unmatched. The CDR3 totals 15 residues. The authors prepared the TCRbeta library with unique molecular identifiers. MiXCR was run by TCRdb on the PCR reads, yielding one entry per CDR3 protein. This table has about 110,000 distinct CDR3 sequences, around a tenth appearing once. This clonotype was recorded at least ten times. The chain links TRBV12-3 or TRBV12-4 to TRBJ2-1; 10 bases line up with TRBD2. The source is a human donor who donated a stem cell graft to a child with acute lymphoblastic leukemia. The sample here was PBMCs from the stem cell graft donor, taken from the stem cell graft. As DNA, the CDR3 is TGTGCCAGCAGGGTAGCGGGAGGAACCTACAATGAGCAGTTCTTC. Protein: CASRVAGGTYNEQFF.